The TCR beta chain under discussion was sequenced for a study of CD8 T cells in ankylosing spondylitis. Findings and limits, study-wide: Previously reported in reactive arthritis synovial fluid and blood were some of the motif variants. It appeared that ankylosing spondylitis blood was characterized by a TCR beta motif of under ten highly homologous variants.

On this clonotype: Its matching antigen is unknown.

Using quantitative 5'-RACE with molecular barcodes, the authors made TCR beta libraries. TCRdb reprocessed the 5' RACE reads via MiXCR and lists one record per CDR3 protein. This table holds 220,000 or so distinct CDR3 sequences, about 17% found once. The CDR3 consists of 15 residues. The V gene lost 4 bases and the J gene lost 7 bases, with 14 bases spanning the gap. Germline lookup yields CDR1 MGHRA and CDR2 YSYEKL. This chain joins TRBV4-1 and TRBJ1-6; tentatively, D is TRBD1 (5 bases). This clonotype was sampled from a male donor with ankylosing spondylitis. The sequenced sample was blood, either unsorted or a sorted T cell fraction (not recorded which). The CDR3 bases are TGCGCCAGCAGCCCCCGGGGCAGCGAAAATTCACCCCTCCACTTT. Amino acids: CASSPRGSENSPLHF.